This entry is about one T cell receptor (beta chain). What it binds is unknown. The table came from immunoSEQ multiplex PCR; TCRdb's copy has only in-frame clones and leaves some out. The table shows more than 95,000 clones, with around 88% occurring only once. These data come from a study of T cell responses to AZD1222 COVID-19 vaccine. Study-level findings and limits: In all cases, repertoires were sampled only after the peak T cell response.

The CDR3 is 11 residues long. Deletions cut 3 bases from V and 5 bases from J, with 5 bases between. Germline-derived CDR1 and CDR2 are SEHNR and FQNEAQ (reference sequence). The sequence was obtained from an adult who received the AZD1222 COVID-19 vaccine. The chain carries TRBV7-9 and TRBJ2-7; D not certain. The material was peripheral blood, obtained 28 days after the second AZD1222 dose. CDR3 sequence: CASSLYHEQYF. The CDR3 coding sequence is TGTGCCAGCAGCTTGTATCACGAGCAGTACTTC.